This TCR beta chain was identified during a study of monozygotic twins with inflammatory bowel disease. Germline V gene sequence: CDR1 SGHRS, CDR2 YFSETQ. This CDR3 is built from 12 residues. This clonotype is identified as medium-sized from frequency. Making each TCR library took approximately 3,700 ng of total RNA. TCRdb re-called the 5' RACE reads and catalogs CDR3 proteins one per entry, DNA excluded. The sample table sets out about 43,000 distinct CDR3 sequences. This receptor was identified in a human donor with ulcerative colitis or Crohn's disease, or a healthy co-twin of an affected twin (not recorded which). Sequenced material: blood. The rearrangement joins TRBV5-1 to TRBJ2-1. The CDR3: CASSPLRGEQFF.